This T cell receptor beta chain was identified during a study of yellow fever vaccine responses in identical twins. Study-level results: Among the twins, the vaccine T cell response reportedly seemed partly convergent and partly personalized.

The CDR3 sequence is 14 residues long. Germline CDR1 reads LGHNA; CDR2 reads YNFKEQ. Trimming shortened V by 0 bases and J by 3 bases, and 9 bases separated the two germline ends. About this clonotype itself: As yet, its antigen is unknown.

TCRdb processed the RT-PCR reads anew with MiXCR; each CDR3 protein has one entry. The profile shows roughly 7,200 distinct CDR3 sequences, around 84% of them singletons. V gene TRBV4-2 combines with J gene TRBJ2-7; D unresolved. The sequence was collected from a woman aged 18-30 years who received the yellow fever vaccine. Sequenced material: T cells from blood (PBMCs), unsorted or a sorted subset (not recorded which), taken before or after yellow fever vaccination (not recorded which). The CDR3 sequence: CASSQDLQIYEQYF. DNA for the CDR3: TGTGCCAGCAGCCAAGATCTCCAGATCTACGAGCAGTACTTC.